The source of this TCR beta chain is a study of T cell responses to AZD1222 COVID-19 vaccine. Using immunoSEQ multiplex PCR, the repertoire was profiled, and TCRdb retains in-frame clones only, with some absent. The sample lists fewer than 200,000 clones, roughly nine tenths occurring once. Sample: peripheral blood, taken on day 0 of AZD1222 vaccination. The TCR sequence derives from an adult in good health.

CDR3 in amino acids: CASSYGRQENYEQYF. The CDR3 DNA follows: TGTGCCAGCAGTTACGGACGACAGGAGAACTACGAGCAGTACTTC. The chain recombines TRBV6-2 or TRBV6-3 with TRBJ2-7, with D perhaps TRBD1 (6 bases). CDR3 length equals 15 residues. CDR1 and CDR2 from the germline V gene are MNHEY and SVGEGT. The ends were cut back, 2 bases at V and 3 bases at J, with 14 bases in the middle.